The subject of this entry is one T cell receptor beta chain. This record belongs to a study of blood T cell repertoires in COVID-19. Study background: COVID-19 samples collected from the United States, Italy and Spain covered acute and convalescent phases. PBMCs, B-cell-depleted T cells, or T cells provided the cDNA or gDNA that made up the material.

As processed by the authors: Counts of nucleated cells, estimated from reference gene primer amplification, were obtained. TCRdb's copy holds only in-frame clones and misses some; the assay was immunoSEQ multiplex PCR. The D gene and trimming were derived from the DNA, and the V and J assignments and clone size from that table. The sample lists 120,000 or so clones, approximately 83% occurring once. The CDR3 length is 15 residues. Germline V CDR1 and CDR2: LGHNA, YSLEER. Unmatched junction bases numbered 7, after V lost 2 bases and J lost 8 bases. The chain combines TRBV4-3 with TRBJ1-4; 8 nucleotides line up with TRBD1. The source is a woman in her 70s with acute or convalescent COVID-19. Sequencing was carried out using peripheral blood. The CDR3 reads CASSQFGQGNEKLFF. CDR3 in DNA: TGCGCCAGCAGCCAATTCGGACAGGGAAACGAAAAACTGTTTTTT.